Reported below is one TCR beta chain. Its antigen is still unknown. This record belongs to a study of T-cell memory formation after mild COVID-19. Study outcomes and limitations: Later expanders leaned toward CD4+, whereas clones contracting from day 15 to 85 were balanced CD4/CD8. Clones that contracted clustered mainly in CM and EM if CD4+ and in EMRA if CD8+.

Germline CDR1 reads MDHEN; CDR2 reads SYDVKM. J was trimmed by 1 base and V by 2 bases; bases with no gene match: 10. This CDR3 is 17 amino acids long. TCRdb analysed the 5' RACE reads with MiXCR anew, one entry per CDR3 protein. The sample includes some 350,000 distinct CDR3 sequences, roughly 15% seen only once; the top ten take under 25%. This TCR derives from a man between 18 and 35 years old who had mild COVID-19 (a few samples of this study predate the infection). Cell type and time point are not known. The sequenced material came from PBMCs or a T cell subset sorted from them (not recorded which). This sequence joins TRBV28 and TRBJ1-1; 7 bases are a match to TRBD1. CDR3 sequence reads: CASSLVRLRDRNTEAFF. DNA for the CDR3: TGTGCCAGCAGTTTAGTCCGCCTCCGGGACAGGAACACTGAAGCTTTCTTT.